This T cell receptor (beta chain) came from a study of blood T cells in healthy people across ages. Overall study findings and caveats: Roughly linear declines in TCR beta diversity per million T cells occurred with age. Aged donors had fewer naive CD4+ cells and lower diversity than long-lived donors. It was held that the diversity estimates obtained from one million T cells were underestimates.

This clonotype was found many times. The antigen is undetermined. Then a second PCR, running roughly 7 to 11 cycles, was carried out with a sample-barcoded 5' primer and a J-beta primer mix. TCRdb independently ran MiXCR on the 5' RACE reads; one entry per CDR3 protein. The sample has over a million distinct CDR3 sequences; under 45% are singletons. This clonotype originated in a woman in her sixties or seventies in good health. Input material: blood.

This chain's CDR3 is CASSLREGGADTQYF. Here the CDR3 DNA reads TGTGCCAGCAGCTTGAGAGAAGGTGGGGCAGATACGCAGTATTTT. The rearrangement uses TRBV11-2 and TRBJ2-3; D is uncertain. Germline lookup yields CDR1 SGHAT and CDR2 FQNNGV. V was clipped by 3 bases and J by 4 bases, with 14 bases between them. The CDR3 is made up of 15 amino acids.